The 22 T cell receptor beta chains listed next were all sequenced from one sample in a study of preoperative IRX-2 immunotherapy in early breast cancer (dated by TCRdb to about 2019). The treatment or condition label here, explained by the study, means: preoperative locoregional IRX-2 cytokine immunotherapy. The receptor library was made with the immunoSEQ multiplex PCR assay. The immuneACCESS repertoire file appears here via TCRdb, limited to in-frame rearrangements. These files lack a portion of the clones; in checked studies, under half of the deficit traces to unresolved V genes, and the cause of the others is not known. For this sample the table gives 20,000 to 30,000 clones, of which approximately 90% were detected only once. The top ten clonotypes cover roughly 30% of the sample. The material sequenced was tumor tissue, taken after IRX-2 immunotherapy. All receptors derive from a human donor with breast cancer.

This clone showed up just once. This rearrangement joins TRBV7-9 to TRBJ2-3; D is unclear. V lost 2 bases and J lost 6, with 18 bases in between. The CDR3 spans 16 residues. Per germline, CDR1 SEHNR and CDR2 FQNEAQ (reference sequence). CDR3 DNA sequence: TGTGCCAGCAGCTTAACAACAACTCCCCCAACTGATACGCAGTATTTT. Its translation: CASSLTTTPPTDTQYF. Filled out from reference TRBV7-9 and TRBJ2-3, the complete variable domain reads DTGVSQNPRHKITKRGQNVTFRCDPISEHNRLYWYRQTLGQGPEFLTYFQNEAQLEKSRLLSDRFSAERPKGSFSTLEIQRTEQGDSAMYLCASSLTTTPPTDTQYFGPGTRLTVL.

The chain has TRBV11-2 and TRBJ1-5; D may be TRBD1 (5 bases). V was cut by 1 base and J by 3 bases, with 10 bases left in between. Looked up from germline, CDR1 is SGHAT and CDR2 is FQNNGV. This CDR3 spans 15 amino acids. The CDR3 spells CASSLGAGNNQPQHF. CDR3 sequence (DNA): TGTGCCAGCAGCTTAGGGGCAGGGAACAATCAGCCCCAGCATTTT.

The rearrangement links TRBV5-6 to TRBJ1-4; a possible D gene is TRBD1 (5 bases). Germline V CDR1 and CDR2: SGHDT, YYEEEE. The CDR3 totals 15 residues. Trimming left V 2 bases short and J 4 bases short, with 12 bases between. CDR3 bases: TGTGCCAGCAGCTTTGGGCAGGGCCTTAATGAAAAACTGTTTTTT. It is translated as CASSFGQGLNEKLFF.

The CDR3 spells CASSRPQVSNEKLFF. For the CDR3, the DNA is TGTGCCAGCAGCCGCCCACAGGTTTCTAATGAAAAACTGTTTTTT. The chain links TRBV7-3 to TRBJ1-4, with D possibly TRBD1 on 5 matching bases. V lost 5 bases, J lost 3 bases, and 13 bases lay in between. The CDR3 runs 15 residues. The germline V gene has CDR1 SGHTA and CDR2 FQGTGA.

V gene TRBV27 combines with J gene TRBJ1-1; a weak D match, TRBD1 (5 bases). Germline CDR1 MNHEY, CDR2 SMNVEV (reference sequence). V was cut by 7 bases and J by 0 bases, with 9 bases left in between. This CDR3 is 13 amino acids long. Here the CDR3 DNA reads TGTGCCAGCAAGGACACGATGAACACTGAAGCTTTCTTT. It translates to CASKDTMNTEAFF.

This clone is a singleton in its sample. The V and J genes are TRBV14 and TRBJ2-4; D may be TRBD1 or TRBD2 (5 bases each). The CDR3 contains 15 residues. Trimming removed 0 bases from V and 8 bases from J, with 14 bases in between. Germline V gives CDR1 SGHDN, CDR2 FVKESK. The CDR3 region has the DNA TGTGCCAGCAGCCAAGATGGTAGGCAGGGAGACATTCAGTACTTC. It translates to CASSQDGRQGDIQYF.

V is TRBV20-1 and J is TRBJ2-1; a weak D match, TRBD2 (7 bases). This CDR3 spans 10 amino acids. Germline V CDR1 and CDR2: DFQATT, SNEGSKA (reference sequence). V dropped 7 bases and J dropped 9 bases, with 10 bases sitting between them. The CDR3 region is CSGGGGEQFF. The CDR3 DNA reads as TGCAGTGGGGGGGGCGGTGAGCAGTTCTTC.

This sequence joins TRBV7-9 and TRBJ2-1; 10 bases agree with TRBD2. The V and J ends lost 2 bases and 4 bases, in that order; junction bases with no gene match: 5. CDR1 is SEHNR and CDR2 is FQNEAQ in the germline V gene (reference sequence). There are 16 residues in the CDR3. CDR3 in amino acids: CASSLFLAGAYNEQFF. The CDR3, as DNA: TGTGCCAGCAGCTTATTTCTAGCGGGGGCGTACAATGAGCAGTTCTTC.

CDR3 nucleotide sequence: TGTGCCAGCAGCGTAGGGAGTTCGCGAGGGACAGCTAGAAACACCATATATTTT. Translating gives CASSVGSSRGTARNTIYF. The chain recombines TRBV9 with TRBJ1-3; TRBD1 agrees at 7 bases. The V and J ends lost 0 bases and 5 bases, in that order; junction bases with no gene match: 14. Germline V gene sequence: CDR1 SGDLS, CDR2 YYNGEE. The CDR3 covers 18 residues.

The chain joins TRBV11-2 to TRBJ2-5; unclear D gene. Germline V gene sequence: CDR1 SGHAT, CDR2 FQNNGV. This CDR3 spans 14 amino acids. The ends were cut back, 4 bases at V and 1 base at J, with 10 bases in the middle. CDR3 in amino acids: CASSSARLQETQYF. The DNA for the CDR3 is TGTGCCAGCAGCTCGGCTCGCCTCCAAGAGACCCAGTACTTC.

On this clone: Other nucleotide sequences from this sample produce the same CDR3. V usage is TRBV5-1 and J usage is TRBJ2-5; the D is unclear. This CDR3 comprises 13 residues. The germline V and J ends were trimmed by 0 bases and 4 bases, with 7 bases remaining between them. Germline assignment: CDR1 SGHRS and CDR2 YFSETQ. The CDR3 sequence is CASSLALGETQYF. CDR3 in DNA: TGCGCCAGCAGCTTGGCCCTCGGAGAGACCCAGTACTTC.

The rearrangement uses TRBV27 and TRBJ1-1, with D tentatively TRBD1 (6 bases). Germline CDR1 MNHEY, CDR2 SMNVEV (reference sequence). The CDR3 is 15 residues long. The V end was cut by 5 bases, the J end by 5 bases, with 18 bases between. The CDR3 bases are TGTGCCAGCAGTCCTACAACAGGGAAGGGGACTGAAGCTTTCTTT. Its protein product is CASSPTTGKGTEAFF.

The chain is built from TRBV6-5 and TRBJ2-1; tentatively, D is TRBD2 (7 bases). CDR3 size: 16 residues. The germline gives CDR1 MNHEY, CDR2 SVGAGI. The V end was cut by 0 bases, the J end by 6 bases, with 15 bases between. The CDR3 sequence: CASSYSLRGAVNEQFF. CDR3 nucleotide sequence: TGTGCCAGCAGTTACTCCCTCCGGGGGGCCGTCAATGAGCAGTTCTTC.

This sequence joins TRBV5-6 and TRBJ1-2, with TRBD1 matching over 9 bases. CDR3 size: 14 residues. Germline assignment: CDR1 SGHDT and CDR2 YYEEEE. The trim removed 4 bases at V and 2 bases at J, leaving 3 bases unmatched. The CDR3 coding sequence is TGTGCCAGCAGCCACGGGACAGGGAACTATGGCTACACCTTC. Translation: CASSHGTGNYGYTF.

This clone was seen a single time. The V gene is TRBV5-1, the J gene TRBJ2-2, with D maybe TRBD1 (5 bases). CDR1 is SGHRS and CDR2 is YFSETQ in the germline V gene. The CDR3 contains 16 residues. Trimming shortened V by 3 bases and J by 1 base, and 13 bases separated the two germline ends. The CDR3 spells CASSSLRGQNTGELFF. For the CDR3, the DNA is TGCGCCAGCAGCTCACTCCGCGGACAGAACACCGGGGAGCTGTTTTTT.

This sequence joins TRBV5-4 and TRBJ1-2; D gene ambiguous. Between the trimmed V and J ends, which lost 0 bases and 5 bases, there was a span of 5 bases. Germline values: CDR1 SGHNT, CDR2 YYREEE (reference sequence). This CDR3 is built from 12 residues. The CDR3 bases are TGTGCCAGCAGCTTGGACAGTTATGGCTACACCTTC. Its protein product is CASSLDSYGYTF.

The chain couples TRBV6-1 to TRBJ1-3, with a tentative D call TRBD1 (6 bases). The CDR3 runs 13 residues. Trimming stripped 7 bases from V and 3 bases from J, with 10 bases between. CDR1 and CDR2 (germline): MNHNS, SASEGT. The CDR3 reads CASILTGGNTIYF. Here the CDR3 DNA reads TGTGCCAGCATTTTGACAGGTGGAAACACCATATATTTT.

A few counts support this clone. The gene calls are TRBV18 and TRBJ2-1; D uncertain. V lost 1 base and J lost 2, with 18 bases in between. The length of the CDR3 is 18 residues. CDR1 is KGHSH, CDR2 LQKENI, per germline. The CDR3 DNA reads as TGTGCCAGCTCACCACGGGCCCCCGTATCTTATGCCTACAATGAGCAGTTCTTC. Translated, it gives CASSPRAPVSYAYNEQFF.

A remark on this clone: The junction does not match germline at one end; this may be a read error. The chain has TRBV7-7 and TRBJ2-1, with TRBD2 identical over 8 bases. The CDR3 spans 15 residues. CDR1 and CDR2 (germline): SSHAT, FNYEAQ (reference sequence). The CDR3 protein is CASSLTGGSYNEQFF. Here the CDR3 DNA reads TGTGCTAGCAGCTTGACGGGGGGGTCCTACAATGAGCAGTTCTTC.

The chain is built from TRBV6-1 and TRBJ1-5; TRBD1 agrees at 8 bases. Germline assignment: CDR1 MNHNS and CDR2 SASEGT. This CDR3 spans 13 amino acids. J gave up 9 bases and V 6 bases, and 7 bases lay outside the gene matches. CDR3 residues: CASRDRDGGPQHF. DNA for the CDR3: TGTGCCAGCAGGGACAGGGATGGTGGGCCCCAGCATTTT.

The chain uses TRBV30 and TRBJ1-5, with a possible D match to TRBD1 (6 bases). Between the trimmed V and J ends, which lost 0 bases and 0 bases, there was a span of 12 bases. Germline CDR1 and CDR2: GTSNPN and SVGIG (reference sequence). The CDR3 extends over 16 amino acids. CDR3: CAWSVPDSLSNQPQHF. CDR3 sequence (DNA): TGTGCCTGGAGTGTACCGGACAGTCTTAGCAATCAGCCCCAGCATTTT. Full variable domain (outside the CDR3, taken from reference TRBV30 and TRBJ1-5): SQTIHQWPATLVQPVGSPLSLECTVEGTSNPNLYWYRQAAGRGLQLLFYSVGIGQISSEVPQNLSASRPQDRQFILSSKKLLLSDSGFYLCAWSVPDSLSNQPQHFGDGTRLSIL.

The V and J genes are TRBV15 and TRBJ1-4, with D possibly matching TRBD1 (5 bases). CDR3 length: 16 residues. The V end lost 3 bases, the J end lost 8 bases, and 19 bases lay between the germline ends. The V gene's germline CDR1 is LNHNV and CDR2 YYDKDF (reference sequence). DNA for the CDR3: TGTGCCACCAGCAGGGACAACAGTTTCCTAGGGGAAAAACTGTTTTTT. Protein product: CATSRDNSFLGEKLFF.